Listed here are 15 T cell receptor beta chains from one sample, sequenced in a study of identical twins (dated by TCRdb to 2016 to 2018). Library generation was performed with 5' RACE. Sequencing used an Illumina HiSeq 2000. TCRdb reprocessing: public reads trimmed at Q25 with fastp, clones called with MiXCR, in-frame beta chains kept. Every distinct CDR3 protein forms one entry, paired with its most common genes and DNA. This sample comprises nearly 900,000 distinct CDR3 sequences, roughly an eighth of them detected only once. The ten largest clones add up to around 1.5% of the sample. The same sample was also used in a study of yellow fever vaccine responses in identical twins.

Input material: PBMCs. These receptors all come from a woman aged 18-29 years in good health.

This clonotype came up a few times. This rearrangement joins TRBV5-1 to TRBJ2-3; 8 bases line up with TRBD2. Germline V gene data show CDR1 as SGHRS and CDR2 as YFSETQ. The CDR3 totals 15 residues. Trimming at V came to 3 bases and at J to 4 bases, leaving 7 bases not matched to a gene. The CDR3 spells CASSYGGAMPDTQYF. DNA for the CDR3: TGCGCCAGCAGCTACGGGGGGGCCATGCCAGATACGCAGTATTTT.

The chain uses TRBV9 and TRBJ2-2, with D hard to call. Trimming removed 4 bases at V and 6 bases at J, with 16 bases between. CDR3 size: 15 residues. Germline CDR1 reads SGDLS; CDR2 reads YYNGEE. CDR3 nucleotide sequence: TGTGCCAGCAGCCATCCCCGGAAGAGGCCCGGGGAGCTGTTTTTT. Residues: CASSHPRKRPGELFF.

The sample holds a few counts of this clonotype. The genes are TRBV3-1 and TRBJ1-1; D not resolved. Trimming stripped 4 bases from V and 3 bases from J, with 15 bases between. The CDR3 covers 15 residues. The germline gives CDR1 LGHDT, CDR2 YNNKEL (reference sequence). CDR3 nucleotides: TGTGCCAGCAGCCCCTACGGACCGCAATACACTGAAGCTTTCTTT. Protein sequence: CASSPYGPQYTEAFF.

The chain joins TRBV2 to TRBJ2-2; 9 bases match TRBD1. The V segment lost 7 bases and the J segment 4 bases; nucleotides outside the gene matches: 4. Germline CDR1 reads SNHLY; CDR2 reads FYNNEI. The CDR3 has 14 residues. CDR3 region: CASITGGSTGELFF. As DNA, the CDR3 is TGTGCCAGCATAACAGGGGGCAGCACCGGGGAGCTGTTTTTT.

This clonotype has only a few counts. The CDR3 here is CASSSRGFGDTQYF. CDR3 DNA: TGTGCCAGCAGTTCACGCGGATTCGGAGATACGCAGTATTTT. The chain links TRBV28 to TRBJ2-3; unclear D gene. Trimming stripped 4 bases from V and 5 bases from J, with 13 bases between. The germline CDR1 and CDR2 sequences are MDHEN and SYDVKM. The CDR3 has 14 residues.

This clonotype was seen more than once but under ten times. The chain links TRBV29-1 to TRBJ1-2; D unclear. The CDR3 extends over 17 amino acids. V gave up 1 base and J gave up 3 bases, with 21 bases separating them. Germline-derived CDR1 and CDR2 are SQVTM and ANQGSEA. The CDR3 here is CSVEGRRRDALDYGYTF. Here the CDR3 DNA reads TGCAGCGTTGAAGGTCGCAGACGGGATGCGTTGGACTATGGCTACACCTTC.

This clonotype came up a few times. The rearrangement joins TRBV2 to TRBJ1-4; D possibly corresponds to TRBD1 (5 bases). The germline CDR1 and CDR2 sequences are SNHLY and FYNNEI. Trimming shortened V by 7 bases and J by 3 bases, and 15 bases separated the two germline ends. The CDR3 sequence is 15 residues long. CDR3 nucleotides: TGTGCCAGCAAGGGACCCAGGGAAGCTAATGAAAAACTGTTTTTT. Translation: CASKGPREANEKLFF.

This clonotype showed up just a few times. The chain combines TRBV20-1 with TRBJ2-1; possibly TRBD1 for D (6 bases). Trimming removed 0 bases from V and 4 bases from J, with 16 bases in between. Germline CDR1 is DFQATT and CDR2 is SNEGSKA (reference sequence). The CDR3 consists of 16 residues. CDR3 amino acids: CSARDQGGARYNEQFF. The CDR3 bases are TGCAGTGCTAGAGATCAAGGGGGAGCCCGGTACAATGAGCAGTTCTTC.

A few counts support this clonotype. V is TRBV4-1 and J is TRBJ1-2, with D unclear. CDR3 length: 15 residues. V lost 0 bases to trimming and J lost 6 bases, with 14 bases between them. Germline V CDR1 and CDR2: MGHRA, YSYEKL. CDR3 loop: CASSQDFGVGHGYTF. For the CDR3, the DNA is TGCGCCAGCAGCCAAGACTTCGGAGTAGGACATGGCTACACCTTC.

About this clonotype: Its ends do not fully match the called genes, so a read error is possible. V usage is TRBV6-5 and J usage is TRBJ2-1; 8 nucleotides agree with TRBD2. Germline V gene lookup returns CDR1 MNHEY and CDR2 SVGAGI. This CDR3 has 15 residues. Written as DNA, the CDR3 is TGTGCCAGCGGTTACTCTAGCGGGCGTTACAATGAGCAGTTCTTC. Its translation is CASGYSSGRYNEQFF.

This clonotype has at least ten counts. This chain joins TRBV12-3 or TRBV12-4 and TRBJ2-1, with TRBD1 matching 10 bases. The CDR3 runs to 15 residues. With V trimmed by 1 base and J by 3 bases, 0 bases remained unmatched. CDR3 in DNA: TGTGCCAGCAGTTTAGGGACAGGGGGCTACAATGAGCAGTTCTTC. It encodes CASSLGTGGYNEQFF.

The table lists this clonotype with a few counts. The chain joins TRBV7-9 to TRBJ2-5; the D is unclear. Germline V gene lookup returns CDR1 SEHNR and CDR2 FQNEAQ (reference sequence). The CDR3 has 15 residues. V was clipped by 5 bases and J by 5 bases, with 18 bases between them. The CDR3 here is CASSKTNKGVETQYF. The CDR3 DNA sequence: TGTGCCAGCAGCAAAACTAACAAGGGTGTGGAGACCCAGTACTTC.

This clonotype has just a few counts. V and J are TRBV29-1 and TRBJ2-7; D remains ambiguous. The CDR3 contains 13 residues. Germline CDR1 reads SQVTM; CDR2 reads ANQGSEA. The V end lost 6 bases, the J end lost 6 bases, and 18 bases lay between the germline ends. For the CDR3, the DNA is TGCAGCGTCCCGGGTCAAGTCCTGGGCGAGCAGTACTTC. It specifies CSVPGQVLGEQYF.

The chain employs TRBV12-3 or TRBV12-4 and TRBJ2-7, with a possible D match to TRBD1 (5 bases). The V end was cut by 0 bases, the J end by 5 bases, with 11 bases between. The CDR3 is made up of 14 amino acids. The CDR3 reads CASSLAGQHHEQYV. The DNA of the CDR3 is TGTGCCAGCAGTTTAGCGGGGCAGCACCACGAGCAGTACGTC.

This clonotype appeared a few times. The chain uses TRBV11-2 and TRBJ1-2; D may be TRBD1 (6 bases). The CDR3 is 12 amino acids. Per germline, CDR1 SGHAT and CDR2 FQNNGV. The V end was cut by 5 bases, the J end by 7 bases, with 11 bases between. In DNA form, the CDR3 reads TGTGCCAGCAGCCCACAGACAGGTGGCTACACCTTC. Its protein is CASSPQTGGYTF.